The 10 T cell receptor beta chains given below trace back to one sample, sequenced in a study of graft-versus-host responses after intestinal transplantation. Some clones are missing from TCRdb's copy, which holds only in-frame ones; the method was immunoSEQ multiplex PCR. The data hold roughly 99,000 clones, with over 80% observed a single time. Antigen specificity for these receptors is unknown. The specimen was unstimulated CD4+ T cells sorted from spleen or lymph node cells, collected before transplant. Receptors originate from a human donor who was the organ donor for an intestinal transplant.

This chain connects TRBV6-5 to TRBJ1-5; 8 bases are a match to TRBD1. CDR1 and CDR2 from the germline V gene are MNHEY and SVGAGI. The CDR3 has 15 residues. The ends lost 5 bases at V and 3 bases at J; junction bases unmatched: 6. This chain's CDR3 is CASSPHRGDNQPQHF. The DNA for the CDR3 is TGTGCCAGCAGTCCGCACAGGGGGGACAATCAGCCCCAGCATTTT.

The CDR3 protein is CASSGGTNQPQHF. CDR3 coding DNA: TGTGCCAGCAGCGGTGGGACCAATCAGCCCCAGCATTTT. The rearrangement joins TRBV9 to TRBJ1-5, with D possibly TRBD1 on 5 matching bases. V was clipped by 3 bases and J by 3 bases, with 7 bases between them. Germline V gene data show CDR1 as SGDLS and CDR2 as YYNGEE. This CDR3 has 13 amino acids.

The chain combines TRBV27 with TRBJ1-4; D gene ambiguous. CDR1 and CDR2 (germline): MNHEY, SMNVEV (reference sequence). V shed 5 bases and J shed 8 bases, with 12 bases lying between them. This CDR3 is built from 13 residues. The CDR3 sequence: CASSPETREKLFF. The DNA of the CDR3 is TGTGCCAGCAGTCCCGAGACTAGGGAAAAACTGTTTTTT.

The CDR3 is CASSLQRGPLEQYF. CDR3 nucleotides: TGTGCCAGCAGCTTACAGCGGGGCCCCCTCGAGCAGTACTTC. This sequence joins TRBV7-2 and TRBJ2-7; 7 bases align to TRBD2. Losses at the gene ends were 2 bases for V and 6 bases for J; bases not matched to a gene: 7. This CDR3 has 14 residues. CDR1 is SGHTA, CDR2 FQGNSA, per germline. Full variable domain (missing parts from reference TRBV7-2 and TRBJ2-7): GAGVSQSPSNKVTEKGKDVELRCDPISGHTALYWYRQSLGQGLEFLIYFQGNSAPDKSGLPSDRFSAERTGGSVSTLTIQRTQQEDSAVYLCASSLQRGPLEQYFGPGTRLTVT.

V and J are TRBV28 and TRBJ1-5; TRBD1 agrees at 7 bases. CDR3 size: 16 residues. The germline V gene has CDR1 MDHEN and CDR2 SYDVKM. V dropped 4 bases and J dropped 4; count of bases not matched to a gene: 10. The CDR3 is CASSSEVRGGNQPQHF. In nucleotides, the CDR3 is TGTGCCAGCAGTTCAGAGGTCAGGGGGGGGAATCAGCCCCAGCATTTT.

The V and J genes are TRBV14 and TRBJ2-5, with 12 bases fitting TRBD2. The end of the DNA is better explained by TRBJ2-7, so the J call may be wrong. This CDR3 is 15 amino acids long. Germline assignment: CDR1 SGHDN and CDR2 FVKESK. The CDR3 loop is CASQETSGSFSEQYF. The CDR3 bases are TGTGCCAGCCAAGAGACTAGCGGGAGTTTTAGCGAGCAGTACTTC.

The gene calls are TRBV5-4 and TRBJ2-5; the match to TRBD1 covers 8 bases. The CDR3 is made up of 14 amino acids. The V and J ends lost 5 bases and 5 bases, in that order; junction bases with no gene match: 8. From germline, CDR1 is SGHNT and CDR2 YYREEE (reference sequence). CDR3 in DNA: TGTGCCAGCAGGTTAGGACAGGGTAGCGAGACCCAGTACTTC. It encodes CASRLGQGSETQYF.

CDR3: CASSTLAGGHTAGTQYF. The CDR3 DNA sequence: TGTGCCAGTAGTACCTTAGCGGGAGGACACACGGCGGGTACGCAGTATTTT. This sequence joins TRBV19 and TRBJ2-3; TRBD2 aligns across 10 bases. This CDR3 is 17 amino acids long. The V gene end was trimmed by 4 bases and the J gene end by 8 bases; junction bases not matched to a gene: 15. Germline assignment: CDR1 LNHDA and CDR2 SQIVND (reference sequence).

This clone was seen more than once but under ten times. The V gene is TRBV7-9, the J gene TRBJ1-1; TRBD1 aligns across 7 bases. CDR3 length: 14 amino acids. Germline lookup yields CDR1 SEHNR and CDR2 FQNEAQ (reference sequence). The V gene end was trimmed by 5 bases and the J gene end by 1 base; junction bases not matched to a gene: 4. The CDR3 sequence is CASSRQGSNTEAFF. CDR3 sequence (DNA): TGTGCCAGCAGCCGACAGGGTTCGAACACTGAAGCTTTCTTT.

About this clone itself: This same CDR3 is encoded by further DNA sequences in the sample. The chain uses TRBV29-1 and TRBJ1-1; 10 nucleotides align to TRBD1. The CDR3 runs 13 residues. V shed 7 bases and J 2 bases; nucleotides not matched to a gene: 4. Germline CDR1 reads SQVTM; CDR2 reads ANQGSEA. CDR3 in amino acids: CSARDRGNTEAFF. The CDR3 DNA is TGCAGCGCCCGGGACAGGGGTAACACTGAAGCTTTCTTT.